This T cell receptor (beta chain) was sequenced during a study of regulatory T cells in long-lasting Graves disease. The V gene's germline CDR1 is SGHTA and CDR2 FQGNSA. V shed 5 bases and J 5 bases; nucleotides not matched to a gene: 4. The CDR3 spans 14 residues. Many counts were recorded for this clonotype. Building the TCR beta libraries relied on iRepertoire HTBI primers, and CDR3 regions underwent Arm-PCR. TCRdb reanalysed the multiplex PCR reads using MiXCR and keeps one entry per CDR3 protein. The table includes a few hundred thousand distinct CDR3 sequences, about a sixth detected once. Indicated time point: newly diagnosed GD, antithyroid drugs for less than 3 months. PBMCs were the source of the RNA used for TCR sequencing. This same sample was also taken into another study, of T cells in Graves' hyperthyroidism and ophthalmopathy.

The TCR sequence derives from a woman under 30 with Graves disease. The chain couples TRBV7-2 to TRBJ2-1; the match to TRBD2 covers 9 bases. The sample was peripheral blood mononuclear cells (PBMCs), taken at new diagnosis, from a patient treated with antithyroid drugs. CDR3 residues: CASSRTSDNNEQFF. DNA for the CDR3: TGTGCCAGCAGCCGGACTAGCGATAACAATGAGCAGTTCTTC.